This T cell receptor (beta chain) was sequenced for a study of blood T cell repertoires in COVID-19. Some clones are missing from TCRdb's copy, which holds only in-frame ones; the method was immunoSEQ multiplex PCR. This table holds approximately 280,000 clones, approximately 83% found once. In its sample, this clone was seen a few times. Germline V gives CDR1 LGHNA, CDR2 YSLEER. CDR3 length: 16 amino acids. Trimming stripped 1 base from V and 7 bases from J, with 18 bases between. The TCR comes from a woman aged 25 to 39 who had recovered from COVID-19. The sequenced sample consisted of peripheral blood. The gene calls are TRBV4-3 and TRBJ2-3, with TRBD2 as a possible D gene (6 bases). The CDR3 sequence is CASSQGAASALNTQYF. The DNA for the CDR3 is TGCGCCAGCAGCCAAGGCGCGGCTAGCGCGCTCAATACGCAGTATTTT.